This is a list of T cell receptor beta chains from one sample in a study of T cells after yellow fever vaccination. A single record per CDR3 protein comes from TCRdb applying MiXCR to the 5' RACE reads. The sample contains roughly 500,000 distinct CDR3 sequences, 15% to 20% of which appear only once. The sample was PBMCs, taken 15 days after the yellow fever booster vaccination. Receptors originate from a man aged 25 to 45 who received the YFV17D yellow fever vaccine. CDR3s include the opening cysteine and the closing phenylalanine or tryptophan. The order of the fields is clone size, J gene, D gene, V gene, CDR3 protein, CDR3 DNA. The D gene is left open where the match is weak. Expanded clones are given a class, and other clones once, few, many or no size at all.

clone_size: few; j_call: TRBJ2-5; d_call: -; v_call: TRBV7-2; cdr3_aa: CASARQGTQYF; cdr3_nt: TGTGCCAGCGCTCGGCAAGGGACCCAGTACTTC
clone_size: -; j_call: TRBJ2-7; d_call: -; v_call: TRBV21-1; cdr3_aa: CASSKLGLSLKAFYEQYF; cdr3_nt: TGTGCCAGCAGCAAATTGGGACTCAGTCTAAAGGCGTTCTACGAGCAGTACTTC
clone_size: -; j_call: TRBJ1-5; d_call: -; v_call: TRBV7-9; cdr3_aa: CASSPYRDGQDWSQHF; cdr3_nt: TGTGCCAGCAGCCCTTACCGGGACGGCCAAGATTGGTCCCAGCATTTT
clone_size: few; j_call: TRBJ2-1; d_call: -; v_call: TRBV5-1; cdr3_aa: CASSLEQGPVNEQFF; cdr3_nt: TGCGCCAGCAGCTTGGAGCAGGGGCCCGTCAATGAGCAGTTCTTC
clone_size: -; j_call: TRBJ2-7; d_call: TRBD2; v_call: TRBV15; cdr3_aa: CATSRDFGLADPYEQYF; cdr3_nt: TGTGCCACCAGCAGAGATTTTGGGCTAGCGGACCCCTACGAGCAGTACTTC
clone_size: -; j_call: TRBJ2-2; d_call: TRBD1; v_call: TRBV7-2; cdr3_aa: CASSLARTGDTGELFF; cdr3_nt: TGTGCCAGCAGCTTAGCCCGGACAGGCGACACCGGGGAGCTGTTTTTT
clone_size: -; j_call: TRBJ2-2; d_call: -; v_call: TRBV12-3/TRBV12-4; cdr3_aa: CASSLYRGPGELFF; cdr3_nt: TGTGCCAGCAGTTTATATCGGGGGCCCGGGGAGCTGTTTTTT
clone_size: few; j_call: TRBJ1-6; d_call: -; v_call: TRBV15; cdr3_aa: CATSTEPGSPLHF; cdr3_nt: TGTGCCACCAGCACAGAACCCGGCTCACCCCTCCACTTT
clone_size: -; j_call: TRBJ2-1; d_call: -; v_call: TRBV7-2; cdr3_aa: CASSLAGQRYNEQFF; cdr3_nt: TGTGCCAGCAGCTTAGCGGGACAACGATACAATGAGCAGTTCTTC
clone_size: few; j_call: TRBJ2-1; d_call: TRBD2; v_call: TRBV2; cdr3_aa: CASSATSGRADEQFF; cdr3_nt: TGTGCCAGCAGTGCCACTAGCGGGAGGGCCGATGAGCAGTTCTTC
clone_size: -; j_call: TRBJ2-5; d_call: -; v_call: TRBV18; cdr3_aa: CASSPLSAGKETQYF; cdr3_nt: TGTGCCAGCTCACCACTTTCGGCAGGGAAAGAGACCCAGTACTTC
clone_size: -; j_call: TRBJ2-5; d_call: -; v_call: TRBV4-1; cdr3_aa: CASSQGYTQYF; cdr3_nt: TGCGCCAGCAGCCAGGGGTACACCCAGTACTTC
clone_size: few; j_call: TRBJ2-1; d_call: TRBD2; v_call: TRBV2; cdr3_aa: CAGKGGTSDTEQFF; cdr3_nt: TGTGCCGGGAAGGGGGGGACTAGCGATACTGAGCAGTTCTTC
clone_size: -; j_call: TRBJ2-7; d_call: TRBD2; v_call: TRBV6-1; cdr3_aa: CASSGQRESYEQYF; cdr3_nt: TGTGCCAGCAGTGGCCAGCGGGAGTCTTACGAGCAGTACTTC
clone_size: few; j_call: TRBJ2-7; d_call: -; v_call: TRBV20-1; cdr3_aa: CSASGDEQYF; cdr3_nt: TGCAGTGCTAGTGGGGACGAGCAGTACTTC
clone_size: -; j_call: TRBJ2-3; d_call: -; v_call: TRBV24-1; cdr3_aa: CATRDGSGDTQYF; cdr3_nt: TGTGCCACCAGGGATGGGTCTGGAGATACGCAGTATTTT
clone_size: few; j_call: TRBJ2-7; d_call: -; v_call: TRBV5-1; cdr3_aa: CASRWDGNEQYF; cdr3_nt: TGCGCCAGCAGGTGGGACGGGAACGAGCAGTACTTC
clone_size: few; j_call: TRBJ1-2; d_call: -; v_call: TRBV30; cdr3_aa: CAWSVSYGYTF; cdr3_nt: TGTGCCTGGAGTGTAAGCTATGGCTACACCTTC
clone_size: -; j_call: TRBJ2-2; d_call: -; v_call: TRBV23-1; cdr3_aa: CASSQDPRDTTIAGELFF; cdr3_nt: TGCGCCAGCAGTCAGGATCCCCGGGACACCACTATCGCCGGGGAGCTGTTTTTT
clone_size: -; j_call: TRBJ2-1; d_call: TRBD2; v_call: TRBV24-1; cdr3_aa: CATMAGEAHEQFF; cdr3_nt: TGTGCCACCATGGCGGGAGAGGCCCATGAGCAGTTCTTC
clone_size: many; j_call: TRBJ2-1; d_call: -; v_call: TRBV28; cdr3_aa: CASRGRDRSYNEQFF; cdr3_nt: TGTGCCAGCAGGGGGAGGGACAGGTCTTACAATGAGCAGTTCTTC